This T cell receptor (beta chain) stems from a study of blood T cell repertoires in COVID-19. V was pared by 2 bases and J by 7 bases, with 7 bases of the junction left unmatched. The CDR3 runs 14 residues. In germline, CDR1 is LNHDA, CDR2 SQIVND (reference sequence). Data came from immunoSEQ multiplex PCR; TCRdb stores just in-frame clones and leaves some out. The sample records over 150,000 clones, roughly 71% being singletons. The sequence came from a woman aged 80 or older with acute or convalescent COVID-19. Material: peripheral blood. The V call is TRBV19, the J call TRBJ2-7, with 8 bases that match TRBD1. The CDR3 DNA reads TGTGCCAGTAGTATAAAGGCAGGGGGCGCGGAGCAGTACTTC. This gives the protein CASSIKAGGAEQYF.